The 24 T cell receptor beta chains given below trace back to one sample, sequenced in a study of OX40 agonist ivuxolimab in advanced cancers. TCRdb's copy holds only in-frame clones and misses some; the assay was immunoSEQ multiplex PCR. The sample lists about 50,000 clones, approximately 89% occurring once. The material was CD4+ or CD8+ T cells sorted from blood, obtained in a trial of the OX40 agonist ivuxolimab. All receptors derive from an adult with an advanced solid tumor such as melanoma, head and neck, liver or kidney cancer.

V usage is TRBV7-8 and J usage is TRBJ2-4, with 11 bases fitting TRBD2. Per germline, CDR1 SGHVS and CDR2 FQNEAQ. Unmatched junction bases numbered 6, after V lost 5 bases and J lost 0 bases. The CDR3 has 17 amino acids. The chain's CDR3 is CASSPTSGDAAKNIQYF. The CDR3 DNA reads TGTGCCAGCAGCCCGACTAGCGGGGATGCAGCCAAAAACATTCAGTACTTC.

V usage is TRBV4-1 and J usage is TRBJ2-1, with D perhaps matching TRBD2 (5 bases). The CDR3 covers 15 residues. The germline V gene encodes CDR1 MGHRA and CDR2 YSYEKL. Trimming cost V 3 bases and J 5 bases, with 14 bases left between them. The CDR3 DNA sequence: TGCGCCAGCAGCCAGCCGGGAACGAACCACAATGAGCAGTTCTTC. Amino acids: CASSQPGTNHNEQFF.

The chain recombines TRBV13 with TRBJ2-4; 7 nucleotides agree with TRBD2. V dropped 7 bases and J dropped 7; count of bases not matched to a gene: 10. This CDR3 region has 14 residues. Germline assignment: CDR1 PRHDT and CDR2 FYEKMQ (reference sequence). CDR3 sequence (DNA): TGTGCCAGCACCCTAGGACTAGTCTCCAACATTCAGTACTTC. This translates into CASTLGLVSNIQYF.

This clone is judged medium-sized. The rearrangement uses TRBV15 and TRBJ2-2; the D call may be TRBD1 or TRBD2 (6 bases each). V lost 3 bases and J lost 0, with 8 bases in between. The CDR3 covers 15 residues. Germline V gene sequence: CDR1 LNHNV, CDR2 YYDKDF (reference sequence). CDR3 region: CATSSGGTNTGELFF. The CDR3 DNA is TGTGCCACCAGCAGCGGGGGCACGAACACCGGGGAGCTGTTTTTT.

Here the CDR3 reads CASSFRPGELFF. CDR3 coding DNA: TGTGCCAGCAGCTTCCGGCCCGGGGAGCTGTTTTTT. The chain joins TRBV7-8 to TRBJ2-2, with unresolved D. Trimming removed 3 bases at V and 6 bases at J, with 5 bases between. The CDR3 covers 12 residues. Germline CDR1 and CDR2: SGHVS and FQNEAQ.

This CDR3 reads CASVTEGVHTEAFF. The CDR3 nucleotides read TGTGCCAGCGTAACGGAGGGGGTTCACACTGAAGCTTTCTTT. The rearrangement joins TRBV6-1 to TRBJ1-1; D may be TRBD1 (6 bases). Per germline, CDR1 MNHNS and CDR2 SASEGT. V was shortened by 8 bases and J by 3 bases, with 16 bases between the two germline ends. The CDR3 covers 14 residues.

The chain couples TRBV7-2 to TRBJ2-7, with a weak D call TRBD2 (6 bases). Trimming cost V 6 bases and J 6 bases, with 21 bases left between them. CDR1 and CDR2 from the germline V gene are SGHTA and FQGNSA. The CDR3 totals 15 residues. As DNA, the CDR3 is TGTGCCAGCAGATCCCTGACTAGTGCCCCTGTCGAGCAGTACGTC. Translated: CASRSLTSAPVEQYV.

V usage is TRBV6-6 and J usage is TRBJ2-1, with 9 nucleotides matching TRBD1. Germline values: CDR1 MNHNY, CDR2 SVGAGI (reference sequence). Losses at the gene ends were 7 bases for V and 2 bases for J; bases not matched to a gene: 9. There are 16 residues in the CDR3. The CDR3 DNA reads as TGTGCCAGCATCCGCCAGACAGGGGGACCCTACAATGAGCAGTTCTTC. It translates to CASIRQTGGPYNEQFF.

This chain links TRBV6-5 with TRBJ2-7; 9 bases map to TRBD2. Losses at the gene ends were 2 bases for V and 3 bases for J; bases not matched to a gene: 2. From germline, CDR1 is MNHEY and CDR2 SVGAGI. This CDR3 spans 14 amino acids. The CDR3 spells CASSYGLASYEQYF. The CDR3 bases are TGTGCCAGCAGTTACGGACTAGCGAGCTACGAGCAGTACTTC.

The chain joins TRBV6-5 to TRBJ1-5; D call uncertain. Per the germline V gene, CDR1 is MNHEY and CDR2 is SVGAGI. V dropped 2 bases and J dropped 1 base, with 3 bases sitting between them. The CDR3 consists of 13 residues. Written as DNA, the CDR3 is TGTGCCAGCAGTTACGAAAGCAATCAGCCCCAGCATTTT. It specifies CASSYESNQPQHF.

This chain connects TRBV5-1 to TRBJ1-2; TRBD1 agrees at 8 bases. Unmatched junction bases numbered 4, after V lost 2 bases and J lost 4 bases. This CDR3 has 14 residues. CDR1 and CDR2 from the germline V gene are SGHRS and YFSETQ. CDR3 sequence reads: CASSLGQGSYGYTF. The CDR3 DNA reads TGCGCCAGCAGCTTAGGACAGGGATCCTATGGCTACACCTTC.

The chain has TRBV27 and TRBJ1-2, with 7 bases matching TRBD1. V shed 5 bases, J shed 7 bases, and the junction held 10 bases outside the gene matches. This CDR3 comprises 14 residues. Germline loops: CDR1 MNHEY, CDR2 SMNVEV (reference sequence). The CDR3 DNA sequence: TGTGCCAGCAGTACATACAGGGGAGAGGCTGGCTACACCTTC. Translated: CASSTYRGEAGYTF.

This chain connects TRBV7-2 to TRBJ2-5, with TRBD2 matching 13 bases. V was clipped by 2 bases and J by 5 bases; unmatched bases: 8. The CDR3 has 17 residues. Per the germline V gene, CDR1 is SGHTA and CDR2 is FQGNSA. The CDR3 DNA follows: TGTGCCAGCAGCTTAAGACTAGCGGGAGGAGGTGGGGAGACCCAGTACTTC. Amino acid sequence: CASSLRLAGGGGETQYF.

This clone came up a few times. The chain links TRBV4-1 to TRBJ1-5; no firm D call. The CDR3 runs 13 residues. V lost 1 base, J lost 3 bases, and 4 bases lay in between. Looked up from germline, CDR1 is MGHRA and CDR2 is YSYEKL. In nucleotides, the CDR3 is TGCGCCAGCAGCCAAGTGTCCAATCAGCCCCAGCATTTT. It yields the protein CASSQVSNQPQHF.

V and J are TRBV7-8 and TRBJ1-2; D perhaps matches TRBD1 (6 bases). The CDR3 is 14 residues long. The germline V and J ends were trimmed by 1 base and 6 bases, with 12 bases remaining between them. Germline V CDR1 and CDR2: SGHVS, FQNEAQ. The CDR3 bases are TGTGCCAGCAGCTTAGAGGGGGATTTCGATGGCTACACCTTC. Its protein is CASSLEGDFDGYTF.

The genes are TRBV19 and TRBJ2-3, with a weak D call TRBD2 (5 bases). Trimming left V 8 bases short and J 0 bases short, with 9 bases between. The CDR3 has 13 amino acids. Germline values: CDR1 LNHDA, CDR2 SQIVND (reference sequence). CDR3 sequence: CASSAASTDTQYF. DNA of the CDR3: TGTGCCAGTTCAGCGGCTAGCACAGATACGCAGTATTTT.

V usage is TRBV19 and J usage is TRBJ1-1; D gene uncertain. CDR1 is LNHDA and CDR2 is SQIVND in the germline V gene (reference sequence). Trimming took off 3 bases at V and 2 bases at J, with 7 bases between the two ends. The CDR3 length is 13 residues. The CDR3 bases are TGTGCCAGTAGTATGGGCCCTAACACTGAAGCTTTCTTT. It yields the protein CASSMGPNTEAFF.

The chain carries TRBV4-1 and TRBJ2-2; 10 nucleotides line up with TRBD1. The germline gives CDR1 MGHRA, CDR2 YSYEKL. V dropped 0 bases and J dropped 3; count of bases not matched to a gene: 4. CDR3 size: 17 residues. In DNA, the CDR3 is TGCGCCAGCAGCCAAGAAGGGACAGGGGAGGACACCGGGGAGCTGTTTTTT. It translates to CASSQEGTGEDTGELFF.

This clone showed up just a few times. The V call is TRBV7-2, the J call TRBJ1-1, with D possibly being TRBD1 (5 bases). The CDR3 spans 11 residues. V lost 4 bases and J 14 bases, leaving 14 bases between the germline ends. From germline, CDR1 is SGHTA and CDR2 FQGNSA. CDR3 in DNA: TGTGCCAGCAGCTCCTCAGGGTATATCTTCTTT. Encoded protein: CASSSSGYIFF.

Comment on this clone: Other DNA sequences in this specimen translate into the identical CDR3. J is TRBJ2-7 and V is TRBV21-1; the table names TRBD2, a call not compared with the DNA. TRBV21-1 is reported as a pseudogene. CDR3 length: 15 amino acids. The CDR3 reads CASRVCLAGGREQYF. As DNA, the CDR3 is TGTGCCAGCCGAGTGTGCTTAGCGGGAGGTAGGGAGCAGTACTTC.

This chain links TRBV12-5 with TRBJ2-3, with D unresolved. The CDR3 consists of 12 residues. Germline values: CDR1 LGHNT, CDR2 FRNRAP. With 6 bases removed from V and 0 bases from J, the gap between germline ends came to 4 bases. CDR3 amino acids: CASGPSTDTQYF. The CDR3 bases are TGTGCTAGTGGACCCAGCACAGATACGCAGTATTTT.

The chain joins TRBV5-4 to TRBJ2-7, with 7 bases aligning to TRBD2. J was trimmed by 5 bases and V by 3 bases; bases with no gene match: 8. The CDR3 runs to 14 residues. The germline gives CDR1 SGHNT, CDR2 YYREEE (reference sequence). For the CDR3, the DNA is TGTGCCAGCAGCTCCGGGGAGGGCCTGAACGAGCAGTACTTC. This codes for CASSSGEGLNEQYF. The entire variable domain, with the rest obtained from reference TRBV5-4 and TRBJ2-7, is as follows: ETGVTQSPTHLIKTRGQQVTLRCSSQSGHNTVSWYQQALGQGPQFIFQYYREEENGRGNFPPRFSGLQFPNYSSELNVNALELDDSALYLCASSSGEGLNEQYFGPGTRLTVT.

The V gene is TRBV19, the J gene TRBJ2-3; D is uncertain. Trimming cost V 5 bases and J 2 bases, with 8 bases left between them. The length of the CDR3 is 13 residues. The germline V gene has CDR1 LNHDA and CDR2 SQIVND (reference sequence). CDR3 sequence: CASSSDDTDTQYF. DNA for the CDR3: TGTGCCAGTAGTTCGGACGACACAGATACGCAGTATTTT. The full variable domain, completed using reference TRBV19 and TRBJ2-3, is DGGITQSPKYLFRKEGQNVTLSCEQNLNHDAMYWYRQDPGQGLRLIYYSQIVNDFQKGDIAEGYSVSREKKESFPLTVTSAQKNPTAFYLCASSSDDTDTQYFGPGTRLTVL.

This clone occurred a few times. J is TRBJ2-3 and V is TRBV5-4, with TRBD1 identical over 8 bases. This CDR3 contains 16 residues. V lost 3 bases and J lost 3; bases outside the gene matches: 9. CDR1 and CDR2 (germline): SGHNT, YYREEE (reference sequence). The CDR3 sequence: CASSSYTGGLTDTQYF. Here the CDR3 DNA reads TGTGCCAGCAGCTCCTATACAGGGGGGTTGACAGATACGCAGTATTTT. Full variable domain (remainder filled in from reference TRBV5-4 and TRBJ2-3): ETGVTQSPTHLIKTRGQQVTLRCSSQSGHNTVSWYQQALGQGPQFIFQYYREEENGRGNFPPRFSGLQFPNYSSELNVNALELDDSALYLCASSSYTGGLTDTQYFGPGTRLTVL.